The 10 T cell receptor beta chains below were found in one sample sequenced in a study of radiation and T cells in renal cell carcinoma. Time point here: blood 2 weeks post-SBRT. The treatment denotes: 15 Gy SBRT to primary tumor, nephrectomy 4 weeks later. Clones were sequenced by immunoSEQ multiplex PCR, and TCRdb holds only the in-frame ones, with some missing. The sample lists approximately 75,000 clones; roughly 82% were seen once. The specimen comprised blood, sampled from a patient whose treatment included radiotherapy and nephrectomy. The receptors here all came from a man in his 60s with renal cell carcinoma.

This clone is a singleton in its sample. CDR3 nucleotide sequence: TGCGCCAGCAGCCGATCAACAGGGGGTAATGAGCAGTTCTTC. Translated: CASSRSTGGNEQFF. The chain joins TRBV4-3 to TRBJ2-1; TRBD1 matches at 8 bases. Germline CDR1 is LGHNA and CDR2 is YSLEER. J lost 7 bases, V lost 4 bases, and 6 bases had no gene match. The CDR3 has 14 amino acids.

V usage is TRBV4-3 and J usage is TRBJ1-3, with D unresolved. CDR1 and CDR2 (germline): LGHNA, YSLEER. Trimming removed 0 bases from V and 0 bases from J, with 12 bases in between. CDR3 length equals 17 residues. CDR3 protein: CASSQDTVHSSGNTIYF. Written as DNA, the CDR3 is TGCGCCAGCAGCCAAGACACGGTCCACAGCTCTGGAAACACCATATATTTT.

This chain links TRBV14 with TRBJ1-1; TRBD1 is a possible D gene (6 bases). Germline lookup yields CDR1 SGHDN and CDR2 FVKESK. The V end was cut by 0 bases, the J end by 1 base, with 21 bases between. The CDR3 contains 19 residues. The CDR3 sequence: CASSQDRGGLWLSNTEAFF. DNA for the CDR3: TGTGCCAGCAGCCAAGACAGAGGGGGGTTGTGGCTGTCGAACACTGAAGCTTTCTTT.

This rearrangement joins TRBV9 to TRBJ2-2; D is unclear. From germline, CDR1 is SGDLS and CDR2 YYNGEE. This CDR3 is built from 12 residues. V was cut by 1 base and J by 6 bases, with 4 bases left in between. The CDR3 spells CASSVYAGELFF. The CDR3 bases are TGTGCCAGCAGCGTATATGCCGGGGAGCTGTTTTTT.

The chain joins TRBV15 to TRBJ2-7, with 10 nucleotides matching TRBD2. After removal of 1 base from V and 6 bases from J, the junction contained 6 bases not matched to a gene. The CDR3 is 15 residues long. Germline CDR1 reads LNHNV; CDR2 reads YYDKDF (reference sequence). CDR3 bases: TGTGCCACCAGCAGAGTAGGGCTAGCGGGAGTCGAGCAGTACTTC. Protein sequence: CATSRVGLAGVEQYF. Looking up the rest from reference TRBV15 and TRBJ2-7 gives the full variable domain: DAMVIQNPRYQVTQFGKPVTLSCSQTLNHNVMYWYQQKSSQAPKLLFHYYDKDFNNEADTPDNFQSRRPNTSFCFLDIRSPGLGDTAMYLCATSRVGLAGVEQYFGPGTRLTVT.

This clone was observed a few times. The chain is built from TRBV5-1 and TRBJ2-3; D gene ambiguous. In germline, CDR1 is SGHRS, CDR2 YFSETQ. The CDR3 is 14 amino acids. Trimming took off 0 bases at V and 0 bases at J, with 5 bases between the two ends. The CDR3 loop is CASSLVQSTDTQYF. The CDR3 DNA is TGCGCCAGCAGCTTGGTTCAGAGCACAGATACGCAGTATTTT. Using reference TRBV5-1 and TRBJ2-3 for the parts outside the CDR3, the full variable domain is KAGVTQTPRYLIKTRGQQVTLSCSPISGHRSVSWYQQTPGQGLQFLFEYFSETQRNKGNFPGRFSGRQFSNSRSEMNVSTLELGDSALYLCASSLVQSTDTQYFGPGTRLTVL.

At least ten counts were recorded for this clone. The rearrangement links TRBV4-1 to TRBJ1-5; the D gene is possibly TRBD1 (5 bases). The V gene lost 1 base and the J gene lost 9 bases, with 16 bases spanning the gap. Per germline, CDR1 MGHRA and CDR2 YSYEKL. The CDR3 sequence is 15 residues long. CDR3: CASSQGPTDPGPQHF. In DNA, the CDR3 is TGCGCCAGCAGCCAAGGGCCGACAGACCCCGGGCCCCAGCATTTT.

The chain links TRBV15 to TRBJ1-5, with D tentatively TRBD1 (5 bases). The germline V and J ends were trimmed by 4 bases and 4 bases, with 8 bases remaining between them. The CDR3 length is 13 residues. Per germline, CDR1 LNHNV and CDR2 YYDKDF (reference sequence). This CDR3 is CATSTGPNQPQHF. The CDR3 DNA is TGTGCCACCAGCACGGGACCTAATCAGCCCCAGCATTTT.

The chain employs TRBV25-1 and TRBJ1-2, with D hard to call. CDR3 length equals 17 residues. The germline CDR1 and CDR2 sequences are MGHDK and SYGVNS. V lost 5 bases and J 8 bases, leaving 27 bases between the germline ends. For the CDR3, the DNA is TGTGCCAGCAGTCCACATCAGGCGGCAAGAAAGGCCGCGGGCTACACCTTC. Its translation is CASSPHQAARKAAGYTF.

This chain links TRBV5-1 with TRBJ1-1; D is undetermined. Trimming shortened V by 1 base and J by 0 bases, and 4 bases separated the two germline ends. This CDR3 spans 13 amino acids. CDR1 and CDR2 from the germline V gene are SGHRS and YFSETQ. This CDR3 reads CASSLPVNTEAFF. DNA of the CDR3: TGCGCCAGCAGCTTGCCGGTGAACACTGAAGCTTTCTTT.